The 20 T cell receptor beta chains presented below share a single source sample, sequenced in a study of neoadjuvant anti-PD-1 for oral cavity cancer. The time point here: after neoadjuvant nivolumab, at surgical resection. TCRdb's copy holds only in-frame clones and misses some; the assay was immunoSEQ multiplex PCR. The profile shows some 31,000 clones, roughly 85% of them singletons. The starting material was PBMCs, obtained after nivolumab (anti-PD-1) treatment. The receptor source for this set is a person between 40 and 79 years old with oral cavity squamous cell carcinoma.

This clone was counted a single time. The chain links TRBV9 to TRBJ2-1; 11 positions agree with TRBD2. This CDR3 has 16 amino acids. The ends lost 3 bases at V and 4 bases at J; junction bases unmatched: 6. CDR1 is SGDLS and CDR2 is YYNGEE in the germline V gene. This CDR3 is CASSALAGGYYNEQFF. DNA of the CDR3: TGTGCCAGCAGCGCCCTAGCGGGGGGATATTACAATGAGCAGTTCTTC.

Comment on this clone: Sequence at one end of the junction differs from germline and may be a read error. The V and J genes are TRBV19 and TRBJ2-4; TRBD1 matches at 7 bases. Germline V gene data show CDR1 as LNHDA and CDR2 as SQIVND (reference sequence). The CDR3 sequence is 16 residues long. CDR3 loop: CASSVDRALAKNIQYF. The CDR3 region has the DNA TGTGCCAGTAGTGTAGACAGGGCCCTAGCCAAAAACATTCAGTACTTC.

The chain is built from TRBV5-4 and TRBJ1-1; 9 nucleotides line up with TRBD1. The CDR3 contains 15 residues. Trimming removed 4 bases from V and 1 base from J; junction bases left unmatched: 5. Germline lookup yields CDR1 SGHNT and CDR2 YYREEE (reference sequence). CDR3 in DNA: TGTGCCAGCAGCCGGGACAGGGAGAGGAACACTGAAGCTTTCTTT. Translating it yields CASSRDRERNTEAFF.

This clone was recorded only once. The chain joins TRBV6-5 to TRBJ1-2; D unresolved. The germline CDR1 and CDR2 sequences are MNHEY and SVGAGI. The germline V and J ends were trimmed by 7 bases and 4 bases, with 7 bases remaining between them. There are 11 residues in the CDR3. The CDR3 region has the DNA TGTGCCAGCAAAGCCCGCTATGGCTACACCTTC. It specifies CASKARYGYTF.

The J gene is TRBJ1-3, the V gene TRBV19; D is ambiguous. Germline V gene lookup returns CDR1 LNHDA and CDR2 SQIVND (reference sequence). The CDR3 runs 16 residues. V was clipped by 2 bases and J by 0 bases, with 11 bases between them. This CDR3 is CASSISRTHSGNTIYF. The CDR3 region has the DNA TGTGCCAGTAGTATAAGCAGAACTCACTCTGGAAACACCATATATTTT.

In its sample, this clone was seen a few times. This chain uses TRBV6-1 with TRBJ1-1; possibly TRBD1 for D (6 bases). Germline loops: CDR1 MNHNS, CDR2 SASEGT. The V end lost 7 bases, the J end lost 5 bases, and 14 bases lay between the germline ends. The CDR3 is 13 residues long. CDR3 bases: TGTGCCAGCACTCAAAGGGGGGTGACTGAAGCTTTCTTT. It encodes CASTQRGVTEAFF.

The rearrangement joins TRBV27 to TRBJ2-3; D is uncertain. The germline CDR1 and CDR2 sequences are MNHEY and SMNVEV (reference sequence). This CDR3 is built from 13 residues. Trimming removed 0 bases from V and 4 bases from J, with 5 bases in between. CDR3 residues: CASSLSASDTQYF. The CDR3 DNA sequence: TGTGCCAGCAGTTTATCCGCCTCAGATACGCAGTATTTT.

In this sample, this clone turned up once. CDR3 amino acids: CASSLVGTTAAYEQYF. As DNA, the CDR3 is TGTGCCAGCAGCTTGGTAGGGACCACGGCTGCCTACGAGCAGTACTTC. The genes are TRBV5-8 and TRBJ2-7; D assignment may be TRBD1 or TRBD2 (5 bases each). The CDR3 has 16 amino acids. V shed 0 bases and J shed 2 bases, with 15 bases lying between them. Germline V lookup: CDR1 SGHTS, CDR2 YDEGEE.

V is TRBV28 and J is TRBJ2-3, with D perhaps TRBD1 or TRBD2 (6 bases each). This CDR3 spans 12 amino acids. The germline gives CDR1 MDHEN, CDR2 SYDVKM. V was clipped by 7 bases and J by 9 bases, with 14 bases between them. CDR3 amino acids: CASTTGRRTQYF. The CDR3 coding sequence is TGTGCCAGCACTACAGGGAGGCGCACGCAGTATTTT.

The chain is built from TRBV2 and TRBJ1-5; a possible D gene is TRBD1 (5 bases). CDR3 length equals 15 residues. Trimming took 4 bases from V and 6 from J, leaving 16 bases between them. Germline CDR1 reads SNHLY; CDR2 reads FYNNEI. The CDR3 loop is CASSAARGQGQPQHF. The CDR3 bases are TGTGCCAGCAGTGCAGCTCGGGGTCAGGGTCAGCCCCAGCATTTT.

CDR3 DNA sequence: TGTGCCAGCAGCTTTCGCAAGGGATCACAAGAGACCCAGTACTTC. This codes for CASSFRKGSQETQYF. This chain joins TRBV7-9 and TRBJ2-5; D gene ambiguous. Germline CDR1 SEHNR, CDR2 FQNEAQ (reference sequence). This CDR3 is built from 15 residues. Between the trimmed V and J ends, which lost 3 bases and 2 bases, there was a span of 13 bases.

The rearrangement uses TRBV5-1 and TRBJ2-3, with 8 bases lining up with TRBD2. The J segment lost 6 bases and the V segment lost 3 bases, leaving 18 bases of the junction unmatched. The CDR3 extends over 18 amino acids. Germline V CDR1 and CDR2: SGHRS, YFSETQ. This CDR3 reads CASSSALFTGGGADTQYF. CDR3 coding DNA: TGCGCCAGCAGCTCCGCCCTGTTCACGGGGGGGGGCGCTGATACGCAGTATTTT.

The chain joins TRBV6-5 to TRBJ2-7; TRBD2 is a possible D gene (6 bases). Germline V CDR1 and CDR2: MNHEY, SVGAGI. The V and J ends lost 2 bases and 1 base respectively, with 12 bases between them. The CDR3 has 15 residues. The CDR3 here is CASSYRDGRSYEQYF. In nucleotides, the CDR3 is TGTGCCAGCAGTTACAGGGACGGGAGATCCTACGAGCAGTACTTC.

The chain uses TRBV28 and TRBJ1-2; no reliable D call. Trimming took off 1 base at V and 8 bases at J, with 8 bases between the two ends. Germline-derived CDR1 and CDR2 are MDHEN and SYDVKM. CDR3 length equals 12 residues. As DNA, the CDR3 is TGTGCCAGCAGTTTATACCCCCAGGGCTACACCTTC. Protein: CASSLYPQGYTF.

CDR3 sequence: CASSVGVAGVGEQFF. In DNA, the CDR3 is TGTGCCAGCAGCGTAGGGGTAGCGGGGGTAGGTGAGCAGTTCTTC. The chain joins TRBV9 to TRBJ2-1; TRBD2 agrees at 9 bases. Unmatched junction bases numbered 7, after V lost 0 bases and J lost 9 bases. CDR1 is SGDLS and CDR2 is YYNGEE in the germline V gene. CDR3 size: 15 residues. The full variable domain, with the rest looked up from reference TRBV9 and TRBJ2-1, is DSGVTQTPKHLITATGQRVTLRCSPRSGDLSVYWYQQSLDQGLQFLIQYYNGEERAKGNILERFSAQQFPDLHSELNLSSLELGDSALYFCASSVGVAGVGEQFFGPGTRLTVL.

The rearrangement joins TRBV7-9 to TRBJ2-5; D is ambiguous. Trimming removed 2 bases at V and 5 bases at J, with 12 bases between. The germline V gene encodes CDR1 SEHNR and CDR2 FQNEAQ (reference sequence). CDR3 length: 14 residues. The chain's CDR3 is CASSLMGNWETQYF. The CDR3 DNA is TGTGCCAGCAGCTTAATGGGAAACTGGGAGACCCAGTACTTC.

The rearrangement joins TRBV6-5 to TRBJ1-3, with D perhaps matching TRBD1 (6 bases). This CDR3 region has 15 residues. With 6 bases removed from V and 7 bases from J, the gap between germline ends came to 19 bases. Germline V gives CDR1 MNHEY, CDR2 SVGAGI. The CDR3 here is CASSRGTQGSNTIYF. CDR3 in DNA: TGTGCCAGCAGCCGAGGGACTCAGGGGTCGAACACCATATATTTT.

V is TRBV7-2 and J is TRBJ2-1, with 13 bases aligning to TRBD2. CDR3 length: 17 amino acids. Germline CDR1 is SGHTA and CDR2 is FQGNSA. Trimming cost V 5 bases and J 8 bases; bases outside gene matches: 12. The CDR3 DNA reads as TGTGCCAGCAGCGCTGCACTAACTAGCGGGGGGGCAGATGAGCAGTTCTTC. This gives the protein CASSAALTSGGADEQFF.

This clone showed up just a few times. The gene calls are TRBV10-3 and TRBJ1-1; 9 bases match TRBD1. CDR1 and CDR2 (germline): ENHRY, SYGVKD. V shed 11 bases, J shed 4 bases, and the junction held 8 bases outside the gene matches. The CDR3 runs to 13 residues. CDR3 sequence: CAVSGTGSTEAFF. CDR3 nucleotides: TGTGCCGTCTCCGGGACAGGGTCCACTGAAGCTTTCTTT.

The chain has TRBV2 and TRBJ2-5; a possible D gene is TRBD2 (5 bases). Germline V CDR1 and CDR2: SNHLY, FYNNEI. The ends were cut back, 4 bases at V and 5 bases at J, with 14 bases in the middle. CDR3 size: 14 residues. CDR3 sequence: CASSGEDSQETQYF. CDR3 DNA sequence: TGTGCCAGCAGTGGCGAGGACTCCCAGGAGACCCAGTACTTC.